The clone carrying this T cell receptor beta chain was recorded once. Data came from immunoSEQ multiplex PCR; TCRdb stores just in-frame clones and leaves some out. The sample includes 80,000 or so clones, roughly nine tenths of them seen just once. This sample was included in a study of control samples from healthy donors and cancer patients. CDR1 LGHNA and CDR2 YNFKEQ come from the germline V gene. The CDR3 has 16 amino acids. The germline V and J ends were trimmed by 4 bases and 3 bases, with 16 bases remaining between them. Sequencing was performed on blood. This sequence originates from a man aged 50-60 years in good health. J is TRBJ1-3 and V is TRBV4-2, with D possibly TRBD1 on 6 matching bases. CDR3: CASSPGQTASGNTIYF. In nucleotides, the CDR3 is TGTGCCAGCAGCCCCGGACAGACGGCAAGTGGAAACACCATATATTTT.